A single sample gave rise to the 23 T cell receptor beta chains below, sequenced in a study of cytotoxic CD8 clonotypes in ibrutinib-treated CLL. Profiled with immunoSEQ multiplex PCR; TCRdb holds only in-frame clones, not every one. The table shows 60,000 to 70,000 clones, with 45% to 65% occurring only once. Here the sequenced sample was PBMCs, taken after 12 months of ibrutinib treatment. The receptors were sampled from a human donor with chronic lymphocytic leukemia.

Ten or more counts support this clone. Other DNA sequences within the sample encode an identical CDR3. The chain employs TRBV6-1 and TRBJ1-3; possible D gene TRBD1, 5 bases. The V end was cut by 6 bases, the J end by 4 bases, with 16 bases between. CDR1 and CDR2 (germline): MNHNS, SASEGT. CDR3 length equals 15 residues. The CDR3 nucleotides read TGTGCCAGCAGCGAATCAGGGAGACCGGGAAACACCATATATTTT. Amino acid sequence: CASSESGRPGNTIYF.

This clone was counted ten times or more. The chain combines TRBV6-1 with TRBJ2-7, with a weak D call TRBD2 (6 bases). This CDR3 spans 12 amino acids. V was shortened by 6 bases and J by 3 bases, with 9 bases between the two germline ends. The germline CDR1 and CDR2 sequences are MNHNS and SASEGT. CDR3 DNA: TGTGCCAGCAGCTCGGAGGGCTACGAGCAGTACTTC. Amino acids: CASSSEGYEQYF.

The chain combines TRBV19 with TRBJ2-1; possibly TRBD1 for D (5 bases). CDR1 and CDR2 (germline): LNHDA, SQIVND (reference sequence). The CDR3 contains 14 residues. V was trimmed by 2 bases and J by 8 bases, leaving 13 bases between them. The CDR3 protein is CASSINPGRHEQFF. Written as DNA, the CDR3 is TGTGCCAGTAGTATAAACCCAGGGCGGCATGAGCAGTTCTTC.

This clone occurred a few times. The chain carries TRBV5-1 and TRBJ1-2; 8 nucleotides align to TRBD1. Germline CDR1 and CDR2: SGHRS and YFSETQ. V lost 6 bases and J lost 6; bases outside the gene matches: 10. The CDR3 is made up of 14 amino acids. The DNA of the CDR3 is TGCGCCAGCACCGACAGGGGTGGTACCAATGGCTACACCTTC. Amino acid sequence: CASTDRGGTNGYTF.

This sequence joins TRBV14 and TRBJ2-3; D uncertain. The CDR3 loop spans 16 amino acids. Trimming removed 0 bases at V and 0 bases at J, with 10 bases between. Germline V gene lookup returns CDR1 SGHDN and CDR2 FVKESK. This CDR3 reads CASSQDFRPSTDTQYF. In DNA form, the CDR3 reads TGTGCCAGCAGCCAAGATTTTAGACCGAGCACAGATACGCAGTATTTT.

The table lists this clone with a few counts. The CDR3 region is CASSRGTDYGYTF. Written as DNA, the CDR3 is TGTGCCAGCAGCCGGGGGACAGACTATGGCTACACCTTC. The chain carries TRBV7-6 and TRBJ1-2; TRBD1 agrees at 7 bases. J lost 3 bases, V lost 5 bases, and 3 bases had no gene match. The germline V gene has CDR1 SGHVS and CDR2 FNYEAQ. CDR3 length: 13 amino acids.

The V gene is TRBV5-8, the J gene TRBJ1-1; the D is unclear. Germline CDR1 and CDR2: SGHTS and YDEGEE. The ends were cut back, 5 bases at V and 0 bases at J, with 14 bases in the middle. The CDR3 has 15 residues. The chain's CDR3 is CASREDLSVNTEAFF. CDR3 DNA: TGTGCCAGCAGGGAGGATCTCAGCGTGAACACTGAAGCTTTCTTT.

This clone showed up just a few times. This chain uses TRBV28 with TRBJ1-4; unclear D gene. The germline gives CDR1 MDHEN, CDR2 SYDVKM. Trimming removed 4 bases from V and 5 bases from J, with 5 bases in between. The CDR3 is 12 amino acids. The CDR3 bases are TGTGCCAGCAGTTCCCTAAATGAAAAACTGTTTTTT. Amino acids: CASSSLNEKLFF.

V and J are TRBV2 and TRBJ2-1, with TRBD2 matching 7 bases. The CDR3 length is 17 residues. CDR1 is SNHLY and CDR2 is FYNNEI in the germline V gene. V gave up 3 bases and J gave up 3 bases; unmatched junction bases: 11. The CDR3 is CASSDSLLAALYNEQFF. CDR3 DNA sequence: TGTGCCAGCAGTGATTCTCTCCTAGCGGCCCTCTACAATGAGCAGTTCTTC.

This clone has just a few counts. The V gene is TRBV28, the J gene TRBJ1-1; TRBD1 matches at 8 bases. V dropped 6 bases and J dropped 5; count of bases not matched to a gene: 17. The germline V gene has CDR1 MDHEN and CDR2 SYDVKM. This CDR3 has 17 amino acids. The DNA of the CDR3 is TGTGCCAGCAGCCCGCTGAGACAGGGGTCTAGTTGGACTGAAGCTTTCTTT. This translates into CASSPLRQGSSWTEAFF. Looking up the rest from reference TRBV28 and TRBJ1-1 gives the full variable domain: DVKVTQSSRYLVKRTGEKVFLECVQDMDHENMFWYRQDPGLGLRLIYFSYDVKMKEKGDIPEGYSVSREKKERFSLILESASTNQTSMYLCASSPLRQGSSWTEAFFGQGTRLTVV.

The chain has TRBV28 and TRBJ1-1; D call uncertain. V was pared by 2 bases and J by 6 bases, with 7 bases between. CDR3 size: 12 residues. CDR1 is MDHEN, CDR2 SYDVKM, per germline. The CDR3 coding sequence is TGTGCCAGCAGTTTACTCCTCTCTGAAGCTTTCTTT. This encodes CASSLLLSEAFF.

V usage is TRBV2 and J usage is TRBJ2-3, with 7 bases aligning to TRBD2. V lost 3 bases to trimming and J lost 3 bases; unmatched junction nucleotides: 0. The CDR3 covers 13 residues. The germline gives CDR1 SNHLY, CDR2 FYNNEI. CDR3 region: CASSDSGTDTQYF. The CDR3 DNA follows: TGTGCCAGCAGTGATAGCGGGACAGATACGCAGTATTTT.

The genes are TRBV7-8 and TRBJ2-1; the D gene is possibly TRBD2 (5 bases). Trimming removed 6 bases at V and 9 bases at J, with 12 bases between. The CDR3 covers 12 residues. The germline CDR1 and CDR2 sequences are SGHVS and FQNEAQ. CDR3 in DNA: TGTGCCAGCAGTCGTAGTGGACTTGAGCAGTTCTTC. Its translation: CASSRSGLEQFF.

The rearrangement joins TRBV4-1 to TRBJ2-7; either TRBD1 or TRBD2 may fit D (5 bases each). V was pared by 4 bases and J by 2 bases, with 15 bases between. The germline CDR1 and CDR2 sequences are MGHRA and YSYEKL. The CDR3 has 15 amino acids. CDR3 nucleotide sequence: TGCGCCAGCAGCCTGATGGATCAGGGACCCTACGAGCAGTACTTC. As protein: CASSLMDQGPYEQYF.

The chain is built from TRBV7-9 and TRBJ2-1, with D unclear. The CDR3 sequence is 12 residues long. V dropped 1 base and J dropped 15 bases, with 13 bases sitting between them. Germline V gives CDR1 SEHNR, CDR2 FQNEAQ (reference sequence). CDR3 in amino acids: CASSLVPVSRFF. In DNA, the CDR3 is TGTGCCAGCAGCTTAGTCCCAGTCTCACGGTTCTTC.

V gene TRBV10-3 combines with J gene TRBJ2-7, with 12 bases matching TRBD1. Germline V CDR1 and CDR2: ENHRY, SYGVKD. V shed 5 bases, J shed 5 bases, and the junction held 4 bases outside the gene matches. This CDR3 is built from 14 residues. The CDR3, as DNA: TGTGCCATCAGTCCGGGACAGGGGGCGCACGAGCAGTACGTC. As protein: CAISPGQGAHEQYV.

In this sample, this clone turned up a few times. This sequence joins TRBV28 and TRBJ1-5; TRBD1 is a possible D gene (6 bases). The germline V gene has CDR1 MDHEN and CDR2 SYDVKM. The V end lost 3 bases, the J end lost 6 bases, and 12 bases lay between the germline ends. This CDR3 comprises 14 residues. The CDR3 loop is CASSFTGFGQPQHF. The CDR3 region has the DNA TGTGCCAGCAGTTTCACAGGGTTCGGTCAGCCCCAGCATTTT.

The V call is TRBV5-6, the J call TRBJ2-3; 8 bases line up with TRBD2. The CDR3 is made up of 15 amino acids. CDR1 SGHDT and CDR2 YYEEEE come from the germline V gene. Germline trimming cut 0 bases from V and 2 bases from J; bases unmatched to any gene: 2. CDR3 coding DNA: TGTGCCAGCAGCTTGGGCGGGGGGCCCACAGATACGCAGTATTTT. The encoded protein is CASSLGGGPTDTQYF.

The rearrangement uses TRBV6-1 and TRBJ1-4; D gene uncertain. CDR3 size: 17 residues. CDR1 is MNHNS and CDR2 is SASEGT in the germline V gene. V dropped 0 bases and J dropped 8 bases, with 19 bases sitting between them. CDR3 protein: CASSEARFGDRVEKLFF. As DNA, the CDR3 is TGTGCCAGCAGTGAAGCGCGATTCGGGGATAGAGTCGAAAAACTGTTTTTT.

The chain recombines TRBV6-5 with TRBJ1-1; D call uncertain. V lost 6 bases to trimming and J lost 4 bases, with 12 bases between them. The germline gives CDR1 MNHEY, CDR2 SVGAGI. CDR3 length: 13 residues. CDR3 region: CASRRMVGTEAFF. The CDR3 DNA reads TGTGCCAGCAGGCGGATGGTGGGCACTGAAGCTTTCTTT.

The chain recombines TRBV15 with TRBJ1-4; the D gene is possibly TRBD1 (6 bases). Germline V gene data show CDR1 as LNHNV and CDR2 as YYDKDF (reference sequence). Trimming took 4 bases from V and 6 from J, leaving 21 bases between them. The CDR3 has 17 residues. CDR3: CATSKPTGLGSDEKLFF. The DNA for the CDR3 is TGTGCCACCAGCAAACCAACAGGGTTGGGCAGCGATGAAAAACTGTTTTTT.

The chain recombines TRBV7-9 with TRBJ1-6, with D unresolved. The CDR3 is 14 amino acids. From germline, CDR1 is SEHNR and CDR2 FQNEAQ (reference sequence). V was cut by 3 bases and J by 9 bases, with 12 bases left in between. The CDR3 DNA is TGTGCCAGCAGCTTGTTGGCAGGAACTTCACCCCTCCACTTT. Translated, it gives CASSLLAGTSPLHF.

V and J are TRBV5-4 and TRBJ2-6; D is unclear. The CDR3 is 13 residues long. Per the germline V gene, CDR1 is SGHNT and CDR2 is YYREEE (reference sequence). Deletions cut 0 bases from V and 2 bases from J, with 0 bases between. The CDR3 protein is CASSLAGANVLTF. CDR3 coding DNA: TGTGCCAGCAGCTTGGCTGGGGCCAACGTCCTGACTTTC.